This record looks at one T cell receptor (beta chain) sequence and its context. Its antigen remains undetermined. The sample holds no much larger clone one base away, and base qualities are not on file. Libraries were made using the immunoSEQ multiplex PCR assay. The multiplex PCR relied on a mix of 60 forward primers for TCR Vbeta segments and 13 reverse primers for TCR Jbeta segments. The CDR3 region of rearranged TCR beta genes was amplified from genomic DNA with a multiplex PCR assay. Amplified TCR beta libraries were sequenced as 87-base-pair reads on the Illumina HiSeq System. The source study handled its data this way. In a later analysis, about 80 million unique TCR beta chains were counted across the approximately 640 repertoires, and some 10 million of these chains were shared by at least two donors. To remove PCR and sequencing errors, raw reads were error-corrected and collapsed into unique sequences using a nearest-neighbor algorithm that merged closely related sequences. To assign V, D and J gene segments, CDR3 sequences were aligned to IMGT reference sequences. For a sequence to be retained, at least a six-nucleotide match to both a V gene segment and a J gene segment was required. A rearrangement was called productive if the CDR3 had no stop codons and remained in frame with V and J, and every other rearrangement was called non-productive. CDR3 was defined according to IMGT convention as the region running from the second conserved V-encoded cysteine to the conserved J-encoded phenylalanine. Sequences without an unambiguous match to a single V gene segment were excluded from the earlier analysis of about 600 of the donors. An earlier analysis of a few hundred of the donors called V segments functional above 56.7% productive rearrangements and segregating when the between-donor standard deviation exceeded 5%. A statistical classification framework was developed to diagnose cytomegalovirus status using the catalog of TCR beta chain sequences. A later analysis assigned V and J genes by comparing TCR nucleotide sequences with IMGT/GENE-DB human TR gene sequences. Using the TCRdist pipeline, a later analysis assigned CDR3 sequences along with most-parsimonious VDJ recombination scenarios. A later analysis defined each TCR beta chain by its CDR3 amino acid sequence plus V-gene family, and excluded reads lacking a unique V-gene family. As a way to deal with suspected cross-contamination and a sequencing artifact, a later analysis dropped approximately 570 nucleotide sequences that were highly shared and had low generation probability. A later analysis calculated a clonal expansion index for each public chain from normalized within-repertoire ranks of inferred template counts. Generation probabilities in a later analysis came from a VDJ recombination model fitted to out-of-frame rearrangements, and those results were checked against IGoR. A later analysis scored TCR-TCR, TCR-HLA and TCR-CMV co-occurrence with hypergeometric tests, applying a repertoire-size bias correction to TCR pairs. In a later analysis, false discovery rates were estimated by permuting HLA or CMV assignments 20 times. A later analysis grouped co-occurring TCRs with DBSCAN, adding TCRdist sequence similarity when clustering within HLA-allele-positive subsets. For co-occurrence clustering, repertoires with fewer than 30,000 or more than 120,000 public chains were excluded, along with four or five repertoires with anomalous nucleotide sharing. This immuneACCESS table, as held by TCRdb, lists in-frame sequences with V and J called but not all clones. Of the missing ones, under half trace to an unresolved V gene in checked studies; the others have no known cause. V, J and clone size are those of that table, while D and trimming were read from the DNA. The sample records 250,000 to 350,000 clones, about nine tenths of which are singletons. The ten largest clones represent roughly 4% of the sample.

The sample belongs to a study of cytomegalovirus exposure and HLA in healthy donors listed by TCRdb under 2017. In terms of the full investigation: According to an earlier analysis of around 600 of the donors, about 179 million T cells yielded approximately 120 million unique TCR beta sequences and 250 to 350 Gb of sequence data. Rather than drawing on any new phenotypic data, the later analysis identified candidate immune exposures from TCR beta sequences and the way those sequences occurred across donors. Across approximately 420 genotyped donors of the cohort, an average of about 200,000 unique TCR beta nucleotide sequences per donor were sequenced, and roughly 17% of those sequences were non-productive. The number of typed donors differed by locus: about 629-630 for A, B, C, DRB1 and DQB1; some 500 for DQA1; fewer than 610 for DPA1; and some 450 for DPB1. The study aimed to test whether signatures of past pathogen exposure could be identified by cataloging public T cell receptors. Using immunosequencing, the study profiled T cell repertoires from 666 subjects and related those repertoires to cytomegalovirus serostatus. A few DR-DQ haplotypes were treated as single units for association and clustering because of strong linkage in the cohort. A later analysis re-examined previously published TCR beta repertoires from over 500 donors and added high-resolution HLA genotyping to investigate patterns of TCR occurrence. In a later genetic analysis, genome-wide SNP genotypes for about 60% of the 666 donors were used, and that subset was treated as a discovery cohort. An early release that covered about 600 HLA-typed donors contained about 300 gigabases of sequencing data and 70 million to 100 million unique TCR sequences. The genetic ancestry cluster associated with self-reported Caucasian donors included 81% of the roughly 400 genotyped donors. Donor age, sex, ethnicity and CMV serostatus were collected together with the repertoire data. All discovery cohort repertoires had been generated on a single sequencing platform. To predict cytomegalovirus infection status, the study combined high-throughput TCR immunosequencing, statistical association of individual TCRs with disease status, and machine learning. Along with the roughly 670-subject first cohort, a separate validation cohort of over 90 different subjects was used. An earlier analysis of 587 of the donors applied high-throughput TCR beta sequencing to assess whether each TCR beta V gene segment acted as functional or pseudogenic. Class I and class II HLA loci were covered by the typing at four-digit resolution.

The cohort comprised 670 or so healthy bone marrow donors. All cohort members were sampled while nominally healthy, although unrecorded immune exposures were likely present. The donor was CMV seropositive and belonged to the group of 250 to 300 seropositive cohort members. Every donor gave a peripheral blood sample, and the peripheral blood mononuclear cells from that sample were used for TCR beta sequencing. The Qiagen DNeasy Blood Extraction Kit was used to extract genomic DNA from the blood cell samples. From cysteine to phenylalanine, the CDR3 is 13 amino acids long. The only DNA kept is the CDR3, 39 bases in frame from the first base. CDR1 and CDR2 are drawn from the germline V gene: SQVTM, ANQGSEA. Trimmed from V: 3 bases; trimmed from J: 3 bases; junction bases lacking a gene match: 4. General conclusions and limits of the study: In a later analysis, most CMV-associated TCR beta chains were found to appear HLA-restricted, with HLA associations seemingly driven largely by CMV exposure. Specific HLA alleles were associated with 15,000 to 20,000 TCR beta sequences at a false discovery rate of 0.05 in a later analysis. HLA typing was unavailable for some donors at each locus, so association tests used only the typed subset. Some IMGT-functional V segments, including TRBV6-2 and TRBV6-3, could not be distinguished by the 87-base-pair reads and were therefore excluded. This cohort had only TCR beta chains sequenced, and the lack of alpha or paired-chain data limited which features could be detected. The authors suggested that the approach could potentially be generalized to other disease states and immunological phenotypes. The study gave a list of about 170 TCR beta chains associated with cytomegalovirus. A group of highly shared sequence variants was considered likely to be a technical artifact of the sequencing pipeline. Across donors, most TCR sequences were observed very rarely, whereas some public TCRs were present in many individuals. Several of the top co-occurrence clusters appeared to be linked to parvovirus B19, influenza, CMV and Epstein-Barr virus, according to a later analysis. When HLA alleles, especially DR and DQ, strongly co-occurred, attributing TCR associations to individual alleles was difficult. The classifier was reported to diagnose cytomegalovirus status with high specificity and sensitivity in both the original cohort and the validation cohort. In a later genetic analysis, a missense DCLRE1C variant was associated with V-gene and J-gene trimming of TCR beta chains, and the association was replicated in an independent cohort. A further reported finding was that TCR beta sequences accurately predicted the HLA-A and HLA-B alleles for most subjects in the first cohort. A few of the identified cytomegalovirus-associated TCR beta chains were confirmed in vitro to be specific for cytomegalovirus antigens. In a later genetic analysis, fewer N-insertions in productive TCRs were reported among donors in an Asian-associated ancestry cluster than the approximately 670-donor mean. Correlated functional status among segregating V segments might be attributable to linkage disequilibrium, but an unknown experimental factor could not be ruled out. The only immune exposure information available for the cohort was CMV serostatus. In a later analysis, the rate of TCR association differed among HLA loci, with DRB1 alleles having the most associated TCRs and HLA-C alleles having the fewest. Compared with equally common non-associated chains, HLA-associated TCR beta chains in a later analysis were more clonally expanded and had lower generation probabilities. Because counts were too low, approximately 18 rarely observed V segments, including chromosome 9 orphons, were excluded from the earlier analysis of 587 of the donors. Roughly uniform sequencing depth across donors was assumed in presence/absence analyses, although this assumption may not hold. Broadly in line with IMGT annotations, most TCR beta V segments showed up in productive rearrangements about 87% or about 30% of the time in an earlier analysis of around 550 of the donors.

The rearrangement combines TRBV29-1 with TRBJ2-5, with 7 central nucleotides matching TRBD2. This clonotype was obtained from a man between 40 and 49 years old in good health and CMV-seropositive. The specimen was PBMCs. CDR3 loop: CSVDGLAEETQYF. The DNA is TGCAGCGTTGATGGGCTAGCGGAAGAGACCCAGTACTTC.